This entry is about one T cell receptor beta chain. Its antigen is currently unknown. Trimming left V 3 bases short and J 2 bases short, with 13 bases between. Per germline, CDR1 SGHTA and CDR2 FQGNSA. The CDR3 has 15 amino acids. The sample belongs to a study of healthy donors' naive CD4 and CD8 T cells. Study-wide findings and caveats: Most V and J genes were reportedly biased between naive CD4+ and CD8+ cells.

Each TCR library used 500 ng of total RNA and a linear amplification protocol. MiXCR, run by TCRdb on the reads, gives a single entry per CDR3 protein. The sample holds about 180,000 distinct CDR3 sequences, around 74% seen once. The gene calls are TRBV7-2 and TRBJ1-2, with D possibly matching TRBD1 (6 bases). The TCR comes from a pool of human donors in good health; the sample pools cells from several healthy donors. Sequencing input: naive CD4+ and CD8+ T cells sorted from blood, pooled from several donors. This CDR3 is CASSLATGANYGYTF. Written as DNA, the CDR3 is TGTGCCAGCAGCTTGGCGACAGGAGCAAACTATGGCTACACCTTC. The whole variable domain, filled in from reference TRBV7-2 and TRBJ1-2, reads GAGVSQSPSNKVTEKGKDVELRCDPISGHTALYWYRQSLGQGLEFLIYFQGNSAPDKSGLPSDRFSAERTGGSVSTLTIQRTQQEDSAVYLCASSLATGANYGYTFGSGTRLTVV.